Detailed here is one T cell receptor (beta chain). The sample is drawn from a study of blood T cell repertoires in COVID-19. Study information: PBMCs, B-cell-depleted T cells, or T cells provided the cDNA or gDNA that made up the material.

The CDR3 runs to 15 residues. V was trimmed by 8 bases and J by 1 base, leaving 17 bases between them. Germline V lookup: CDR1 MDHEN, CDR2 SYDVKM. Measured with immunoSEQ multiplex PCR; TCRdb has only the in-frame clones, and not every one. This sample has tens of thousands of clones, with roughly 80% found just once. This chain connects TRBV28 to TRBJ1-2; D remains unclear. The source is a man in his thirties or forties with COVID-19, enrolled during active disease. Sequenced: peripheral blood. The CDR3 loop is CASRSGFGINYGYTF. CDR3 coding DNA: TGTGCCAGCCGATCCGGGTTCGGGATTAACTATGGCTACACCTTC.